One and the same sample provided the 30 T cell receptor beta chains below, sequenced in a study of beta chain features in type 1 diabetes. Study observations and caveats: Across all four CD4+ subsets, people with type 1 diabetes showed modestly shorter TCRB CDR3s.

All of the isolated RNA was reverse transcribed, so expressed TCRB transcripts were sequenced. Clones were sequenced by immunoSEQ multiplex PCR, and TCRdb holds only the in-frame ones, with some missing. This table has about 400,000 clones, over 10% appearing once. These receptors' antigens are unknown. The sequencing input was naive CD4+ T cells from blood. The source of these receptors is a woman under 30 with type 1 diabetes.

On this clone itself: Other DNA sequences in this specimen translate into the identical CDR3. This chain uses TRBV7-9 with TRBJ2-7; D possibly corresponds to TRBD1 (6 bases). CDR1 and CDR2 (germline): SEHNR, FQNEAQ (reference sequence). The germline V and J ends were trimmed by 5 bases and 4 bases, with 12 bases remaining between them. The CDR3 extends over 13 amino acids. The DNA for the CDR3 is TGTGCCAGCAGCCCTGGGACAATTTACGAGCAGTACTTC. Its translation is CASSPGTIYEQYF.

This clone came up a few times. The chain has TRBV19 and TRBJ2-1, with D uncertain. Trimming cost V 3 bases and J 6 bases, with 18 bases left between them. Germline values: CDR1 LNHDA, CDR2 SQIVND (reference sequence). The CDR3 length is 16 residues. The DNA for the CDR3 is TGTGCCAGTAGTATCGAGTTGTTAGCCCCCGCCAATGAGCAGTTCTTC. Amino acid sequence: CASSIELLAPANEQFF.

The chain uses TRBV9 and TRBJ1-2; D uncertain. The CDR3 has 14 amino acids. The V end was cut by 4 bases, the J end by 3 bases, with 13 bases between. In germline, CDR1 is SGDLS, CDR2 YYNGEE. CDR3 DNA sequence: TGTGCCAGCAGCCCCAGCGTGGCAGACTATGGCTACACCTTC. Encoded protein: CASSPSVADYGYTF. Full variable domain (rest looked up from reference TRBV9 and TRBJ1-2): DSGVTQTPKHLITATGQRVTLRCSPRSGDLSVYWYQQSLDQGLQFLIQYYNGEERAKGNILERFSAQQFPDLHSELNLSSLELGDSALYFCASSPSVADYGYTFGSGTRLTVV.

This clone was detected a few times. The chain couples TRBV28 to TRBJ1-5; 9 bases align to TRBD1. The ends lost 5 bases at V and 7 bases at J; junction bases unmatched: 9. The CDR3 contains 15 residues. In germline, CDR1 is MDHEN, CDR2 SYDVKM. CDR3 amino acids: CASSLGQGIWQPQHF. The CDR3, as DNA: TGTGCCAGCAGTCTAGGACAGGGGATATGGCAGCCCCAGCATTTT.

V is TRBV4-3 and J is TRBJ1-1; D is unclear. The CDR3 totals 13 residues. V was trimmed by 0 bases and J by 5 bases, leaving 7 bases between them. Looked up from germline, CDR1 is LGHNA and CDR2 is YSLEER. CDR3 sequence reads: CASSQEAGTEAFF. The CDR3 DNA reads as TGCGCCAGCAGCCAAGAGGCGGGGACTGAAGCTTTCTTT.

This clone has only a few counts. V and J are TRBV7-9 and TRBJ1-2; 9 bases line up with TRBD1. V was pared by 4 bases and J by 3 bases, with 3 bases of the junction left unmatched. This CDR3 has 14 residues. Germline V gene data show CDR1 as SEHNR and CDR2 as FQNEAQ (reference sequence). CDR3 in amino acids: CASSSRTGDYGYTF. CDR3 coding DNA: TGTGCCAGCAGCTCCCGGACAGGGGACTATGGCTACACCTTC.

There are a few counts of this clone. The CDR3 DNA is TGTGCCTGGAGTCTGGCGGGAGTCAATGAGCAGTTCTTC. This gives the protein CAWSLAGVNEQFF. The chain joins TRBV30 to TRBJ2-1, with 7 bases fitting TRBD2. The CDR3 sequence is 13 residues long. CDR1 and CDR2 from the germline V gene are GTSNPN and SVGIG (reference sequence). Trimming at V came to 2 bases and at J to 6 bases, leaving 4 bases not matched to a gene. Complete variable domain (other parts from reference TRBV30 and TRBJ2-1): SQTIHQWPATLVQPVGSPLSLECTVEGTSNPNLYWYRQAAGRGLQLLFYSVGIGQISSEVPQNLSASRPQDRQFILSSKKLLLSDSGFYLCAWSLAGVNEQFFGPGTRLTVL.

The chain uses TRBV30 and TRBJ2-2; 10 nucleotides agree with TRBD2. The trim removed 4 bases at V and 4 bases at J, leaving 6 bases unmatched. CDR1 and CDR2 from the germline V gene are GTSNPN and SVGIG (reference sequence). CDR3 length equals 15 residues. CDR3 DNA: TGTGCCTGGAACCCTAGCGGGAGACGCACCGGGGAGCTGTTTTTT. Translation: CAWNPSGRRTGELFF.

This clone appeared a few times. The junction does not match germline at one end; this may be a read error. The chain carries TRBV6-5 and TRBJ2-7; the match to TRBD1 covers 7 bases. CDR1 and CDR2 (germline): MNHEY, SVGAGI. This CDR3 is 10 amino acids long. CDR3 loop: CASSSGTVIF. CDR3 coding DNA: TGTGCCAGCAGTTCCGGGACAGTCATCTTC.

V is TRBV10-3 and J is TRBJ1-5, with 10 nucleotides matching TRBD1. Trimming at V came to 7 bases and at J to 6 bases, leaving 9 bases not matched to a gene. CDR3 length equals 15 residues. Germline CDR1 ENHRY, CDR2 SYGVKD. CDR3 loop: CAITRGQGTAQPQHF. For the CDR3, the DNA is TGTGCCATCACAAGGGGACAGGGGACGGCTCAGCCCCAGCATTTT.

The CDR3 region is CASSQERGGRPFGWANVLTF. The CDR3 DNA follows: TGCGCCAGCAGCCAAGAGCGTGGCGGGAGGCCCTTCGGATGGGCCAACGTCCTGACTTTC. The rearrangement links TRBV4-3 to TRBJ2-6; the match to TRBD2 covers 8 bases. This CDR3 contains 20 residues. In germline, CDR1 is LGHNA, CDR2 YSLEER. V shed 0 bases and J 5 bases; nucleotides not matched to a gene: 15.

The CDR3 region is CAISIDRGGEQYF. The CDR3, as DNA: TGTGCCATCAGTATTGACAGGGGTGGCGAGCAGTACTTC. The rearrangement uses TRBV10-3 and TRBJ2-7; 8 bases match TRBD1. The germline V gene has CDR1 ENHRY and CDR2 SYGVKD. V was clipped by 5 bases and J by 6 bases; unmatched bases: 6. The CDR3 consists of 13 residues.

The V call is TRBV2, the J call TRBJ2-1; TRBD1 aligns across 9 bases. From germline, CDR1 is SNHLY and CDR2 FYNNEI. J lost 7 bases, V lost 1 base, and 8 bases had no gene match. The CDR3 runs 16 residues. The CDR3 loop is CASSEGDRVIRNEQFF. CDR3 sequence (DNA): TGTGCCAGCAGTGAAGGGGACAGGGTTATTCGGAATGAGCAGTTCTTC.

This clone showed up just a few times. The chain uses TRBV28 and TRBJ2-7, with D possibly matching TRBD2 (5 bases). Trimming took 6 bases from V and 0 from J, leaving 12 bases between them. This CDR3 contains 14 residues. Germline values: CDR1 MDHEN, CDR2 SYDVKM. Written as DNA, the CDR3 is TGTGCCAGCAGGGACGGGAAGAGCTCCTACGAGCAGTACTTC. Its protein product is CASRDGKSSYEQYF.

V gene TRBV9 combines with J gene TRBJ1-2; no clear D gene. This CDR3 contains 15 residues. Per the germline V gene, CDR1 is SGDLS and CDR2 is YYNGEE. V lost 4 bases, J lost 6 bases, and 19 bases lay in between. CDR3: CASSPTVVRIHGYTF. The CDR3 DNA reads TGTGCCAGCAGCCCCACAGTAGTCAGGATACATGGCTACACCTTC.

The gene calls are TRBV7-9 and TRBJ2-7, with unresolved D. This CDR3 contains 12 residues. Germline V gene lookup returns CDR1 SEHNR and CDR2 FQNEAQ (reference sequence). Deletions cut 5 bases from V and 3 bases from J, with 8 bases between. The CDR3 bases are TGTGCCAGCAGCCGGCGGAACTACGAGCAGTACTTC. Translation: CASSRRNYEQYF.

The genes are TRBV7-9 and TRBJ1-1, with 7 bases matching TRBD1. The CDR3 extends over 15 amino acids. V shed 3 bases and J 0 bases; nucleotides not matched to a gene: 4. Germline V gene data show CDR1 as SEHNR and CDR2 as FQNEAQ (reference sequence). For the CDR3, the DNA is TGTGCCAGCAGCTTGACAGGGCCGATGAACACTGAAGCTTTCTTT. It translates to CASSLTGPMNTEAFF.

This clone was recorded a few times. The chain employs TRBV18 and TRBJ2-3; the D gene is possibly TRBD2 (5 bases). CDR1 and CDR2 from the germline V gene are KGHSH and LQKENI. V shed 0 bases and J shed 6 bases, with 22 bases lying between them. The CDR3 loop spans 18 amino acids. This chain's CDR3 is CASSPPNYSDGTRDTQYF. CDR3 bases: TGTGCCAGCTCACCACCTAATTATAGCGATGGTACCCGCGATACGCAGTATTTT.

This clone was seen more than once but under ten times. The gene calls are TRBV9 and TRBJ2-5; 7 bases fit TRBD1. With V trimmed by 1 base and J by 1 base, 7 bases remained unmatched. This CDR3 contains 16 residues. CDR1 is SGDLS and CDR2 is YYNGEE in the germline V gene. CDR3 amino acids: CASSVRPTGAQETQYF. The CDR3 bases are TGTGCCAGCAGCGTAAGACCTACAGGGGCCCAAGAGACCCAGTACTTC.

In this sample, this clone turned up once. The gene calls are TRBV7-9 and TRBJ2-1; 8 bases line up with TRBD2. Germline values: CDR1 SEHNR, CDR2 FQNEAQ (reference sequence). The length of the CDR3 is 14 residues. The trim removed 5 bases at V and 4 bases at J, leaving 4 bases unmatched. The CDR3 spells CASSRSGSYNEQFF. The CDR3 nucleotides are TGTGCCAGCAGCCGGAGCGGGAGTTACAATGAGCAGTTCTTC.

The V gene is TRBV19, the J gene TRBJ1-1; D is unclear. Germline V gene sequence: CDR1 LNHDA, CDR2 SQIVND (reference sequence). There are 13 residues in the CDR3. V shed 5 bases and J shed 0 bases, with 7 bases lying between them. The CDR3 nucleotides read TGTGCCAGTAGTTCCCAAATGAACACTGAAGCTTTCTTT. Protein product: CASSSQMNTEAFF.

This chain's CDR3 is CASRLLGVQSQHF. The CDR3, as DNA: TGTGCCAGTAGACTCTTAGGGGTGCAGTCCCAGCATTTT. This chain uses TRBV19 with TRBJ1-5, with a possible D match to TRBD1 (5 bases). The CDR3 has 13 amino acids. The germline V gene encodes CDR1 LNHDA and CDR2 SQIVND (reference sequence). Trimming removed 6 bases at V and 11 bases at J, with 17 bases between.

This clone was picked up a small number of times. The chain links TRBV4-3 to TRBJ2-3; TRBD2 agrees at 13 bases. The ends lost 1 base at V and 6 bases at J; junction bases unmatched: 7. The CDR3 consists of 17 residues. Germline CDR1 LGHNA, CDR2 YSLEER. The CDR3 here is CASSQAASGLAGDTQYF. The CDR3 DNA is TGCGCCAGCAGCCAAGCCGCCTCGGGACTAGCGGGGGATACGCAGTATTTT.

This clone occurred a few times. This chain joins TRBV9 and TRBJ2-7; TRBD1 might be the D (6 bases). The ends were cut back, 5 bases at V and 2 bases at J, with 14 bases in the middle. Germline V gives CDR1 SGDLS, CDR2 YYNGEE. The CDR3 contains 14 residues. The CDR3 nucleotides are TGTGCCAGCAGTCGAACCACAGGGACCTACGAGCAGTACTTC. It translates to CASSRTTGTYEQYF.

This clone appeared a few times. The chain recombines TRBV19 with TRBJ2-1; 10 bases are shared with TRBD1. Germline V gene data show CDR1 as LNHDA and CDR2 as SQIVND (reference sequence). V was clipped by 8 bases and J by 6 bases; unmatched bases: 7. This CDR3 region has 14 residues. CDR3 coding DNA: TGTGCCAGTGGGGGACAGGGGACGGGCAATGAGCAGTTCTTC. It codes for CASGGQGTGNEQFF.

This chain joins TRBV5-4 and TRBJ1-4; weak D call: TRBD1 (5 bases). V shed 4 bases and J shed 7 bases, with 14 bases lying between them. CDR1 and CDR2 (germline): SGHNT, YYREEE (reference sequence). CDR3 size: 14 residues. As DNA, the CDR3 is TGTGCCAGCAGCATCCAGGGTCTAGGTGAAAAACTGTTTTTT. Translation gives CASSIQGLGEKLFF.

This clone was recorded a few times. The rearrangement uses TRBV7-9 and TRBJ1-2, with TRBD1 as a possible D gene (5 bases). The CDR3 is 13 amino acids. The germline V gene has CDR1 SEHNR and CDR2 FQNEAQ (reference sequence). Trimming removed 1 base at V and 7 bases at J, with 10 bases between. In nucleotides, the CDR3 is TGTGCCAGCAGCTTAGAGGCAGGGCCTGGCTACACCTTC. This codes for CASSLEAGPGYTF.

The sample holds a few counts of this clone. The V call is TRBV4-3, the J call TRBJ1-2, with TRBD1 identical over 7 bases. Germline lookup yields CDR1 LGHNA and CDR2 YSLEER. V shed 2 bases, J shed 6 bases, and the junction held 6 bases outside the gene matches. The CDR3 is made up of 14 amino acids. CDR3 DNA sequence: TGCGCCAGCAGCCAAAAGGGGGCTCGAAATGGCTACACCTTC. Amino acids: CASSQKGARNGYTF.

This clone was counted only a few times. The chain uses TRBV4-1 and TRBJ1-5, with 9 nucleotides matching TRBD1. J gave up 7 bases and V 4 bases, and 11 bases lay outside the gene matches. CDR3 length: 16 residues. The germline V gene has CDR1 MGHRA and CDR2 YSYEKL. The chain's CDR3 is CASSPLAGQGLQPQHF. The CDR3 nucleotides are TGCGCCAGCAGCCCCCTTGCGGGACAGGGCCTCCAGCCCCAGCATTTT.

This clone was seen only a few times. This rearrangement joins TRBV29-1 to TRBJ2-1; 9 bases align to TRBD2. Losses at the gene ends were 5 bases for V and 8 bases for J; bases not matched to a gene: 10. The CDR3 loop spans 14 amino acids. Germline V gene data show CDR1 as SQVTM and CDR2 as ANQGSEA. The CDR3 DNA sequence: TGCAGCGTTTTGGCTAGCGGGAACAATGATGAGCAGTTCTTC. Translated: CSVLASGNNDEQFF.